In this sample, the clone carrying this T cell receptor beta chain turned up a few times. Its target is not known. This specimen comes from a study of cytomegalovirus exposure and HLA in healthy donors. Study-wide results and limits: Sequencing likely caused a cluster of highly shared sequence variants. In vitro confirmation showed three CMV-associated chains to be CMV antigen specific. Most TCR sequences proved rare, with some public TCRs found in many donors. Analysis was carried out at a later point, and it linked a missense DCLRE1C variant to TCR beta V- and J-gene trimming.

The CDR3 runs to 15 residues. Unmatched junction bases numbered 7, after V lost 2 bases and J lost 4 bases. The germline gives CDR1 LGHNA, CDR2 YNFKEQ. In the PCR, 60 Vbeta and 13 Jbeta primers were used. Repertoires were generated with immunoSEQ multiplex PCR, while TCRdb's copy carries only in-frame clones and drops some. This sample has about 120,000 clones, with 15% to 20% found just once. The source is a female donor in good health and CMV-seropositive. Sequencing input: PBMCs. This chain connects TRBV4-2 to TRBJ2-7; 8 nucleotides line up with TRBD2. The CDR3 DNA is TGTGCCAGCAGCCAATTCCTCGGGGGGGCGTACGAGCAGTACTTC. This translates into CASSQFLGGAYEQYF.